This T cell receptor beta chain appears in the sequencing data of a study of cytomegalovirus exposure and HLA in healthy donors. Background on the study: Later analysis reported that the 95 to 150 validation repertoires shared the platform of the roughly 710 first-cohort repertoires. Study-wide results and caveats: In a later analysis, first-cohort TCR clusters were found to tend to co-occur in the 90 to 150 validation repertoires. The authors listed around 150 TCR beta chains as cytomegalovirus-associated.

Notes on this clone: Its antigen is as yet unknown.

Germline lookup yields CDR1 SQVTM and CDR2 ANQGSEA. V was clipped by 7 bases and J by 1 base, with 9 bases between them. CDR3 size: 12 residues. TCRdb's table, derived via immunoSEQ multiplex PCR, lists solely in-frame clones and lacks some. Here the sample spans some 88,000 clones, about 96% being singletons. Input material: PBMCs. This clonotype was sampled from a man younger than 35 in good health and CMV-seronegative. The chain has TRBV29-1 and TRBJ2-3; D remains ambiguous. CDR3 DNA: TGCAGCGCGGCCGGAGGCACAGATACGCAGTATTTT. It is translated as CSAAGGTDTQYF.